This TCR beta chain was documented in a study of PD-1 blockade in classical Hodgkin lymphoma. Relapses following autologous stem cell transplantation were seen in all patients, with brentuximab vedotin exposure varying. V lost 0 bases to trimming and J lost 4 bases, with 5 bases between them. The germline gives CDR1 SGHKS, CDR2 YYEKEE (reference sequence). The CDR3 is 12 residues long. Study outcomes and limitations: Those starting nivolumab under 1 year post-ASCT were excluded.

Measured with immunoSEQ multiplex PCR; TCRdb has only the in-frame clones, and not every one. The table lists 25,000 to 30,000 clones, approximately 81% of them singletons, with about 33% in the top ten. On this clone: The antigen is undetermined.

The sequencing used peripheral blood mononuclear cells (PBMCs), collected before the second cycle of nivolumab. The receptor comes from a human donor with classical Hodgkin lymphoma. The chain joins TRBV5-5 to TRBJ2-7; D gene ambiguous. Written as DNA, the CDR3 is TGTGCCAGCAGCTTGGACGTTTACGAGCAGTACTTC. Translated: CASSLDVYEQYF.